The 13 T cell receptor beta chains given below trace back to one sample, sequenced in a study of blood T cell repertoires in COVID-19. Assay: immunoSEQ multiplex PCR; the TCRdb copy retains only in-frame clones and omits some. The sample carries tens of thousands of clones, approximately 72% recorded once. Input material: peripheral blood. The receptor source for this set is a woman older than 75 with acute or convalescent COVID-19.

The rearrangement uses TRBV5-6 and TRBJ1-2; D is perhaps TRBD1 (5 bases). Germline assignment: CDR1 SGHDT and CDR2 YYEEEE. The length of the CDR3 is 15 residues. V was trimmed by 2 bases and J by 4 bases, leaving 15 bases between them. The CDR3 DNA is TGTGCCAGCAGCTTCCAGGGCAGGGTGGTCTATGGCTACACCTTC. Protein sequence: CASSFQGRVVYGYTF.

The chain couples TRBV12-2 to TRBJ2-7; the listed D gene, TRBD1, was not tested against the DNA. TRBV12-2 is reported as a pseudogene. This CDR3 has 17 amino acids. DNA for the CDR3: TGTGCAAGTCGCTTAGCCAGGATGTGGGACAGGGGCCACGAGCAGTACTTC. This sequence encodes CASRLARMWDRGHEQYF.

This sequence joins TRBV2 and TRBJ1-2; 12 nucleotides match TRBD1. This CDR3 comprises 14 residues. The germline gives CDR1 SNHLY, CDR2 FYNNEI. V lost 5 bases and J lost 8; bases outside the gene matches: 6. The CDR3 reads CASSRGQGARGYTF. CDR3 nucleotide sequence: TGTGCCAGCAGTCGGGGACAGGGGGCACGAGGCTACACCTTC. Variable domain in full (rest from reference TRBV2 and TRBJ1-2): EPEVTQTPSHQVTQMGQEVILRCVPISNHLYFYWYRQILGQKVEFLVSFYNNEISEKSEIFDDQFSVERPDGSNFTLKIRSTKLEDSAMYFCASSRGQGARGYTFGSGTRLTVV.

The chain joins TRBV27 to TRBJ1-6; the D is unclear. The V end was cut by 2 bases, the J end by 8 bases, with 7 bases between. Germline V gene sequence: CDR1 MNHEY, CDR2 SMNVEV (reference sequence). The CDR3 has 13 amino acids. Here the CDR3 DNA reads TGTGCCAGCAGTTTAAGGCAGGATTCACCCCTCCACTTT. Encoded protein: CASSLRQDSPLHF.

The rearrangement uses TRBV4-3 and TRBJ2-6; D gene uncertain. This CDR3 has 16 amino acids. Germline V gives CDR1 LGHNA, CDR2 YSLEER. Trimming left V 2 bases short and J 3 bases short, with 11 bases between. CDR3 DNA: TGCGCCAGCAGCCAACTAGTGGCATTTGGGGCCAACGTCCTGACTTTC. This encodes CASSQLVAFGANVLTF.

The genes are TRBV10-3 and TRBJ2-3, with 16 bases matching TRBD2. This CDR3 is built from 16 residues. The junction had 6 bases not matched to a gene; V was cut back by 6 bases and J by 6 bases. CDR1 and CDR2 from the germline V gene are ENHRY and SYGVKD. The DNA for the CDR3 is TGTGCCATCAGGCCGGGACTAGCGGGGGGGGTGGATACGCAGTATTTT. Translation: CAIRPGLAGGVDTQYF.

The gene calls are TRBV2 and TRBJ2-7; 13 bases are shared with TRBD2. Trimming at V came to 3 bases and at J to 8 bases, leaving 1 base not matched to a gene. Looked up from germline, CDR1 is SNHLY and CDR2 is FYNNEI. CDR3 size: 13 residues. The CDR3 DNA follows: TGTGCCAGCAGTGACGGGACTAGCGGGAAGCAGTACTTC. Encoded protein: CASSDGTSGKQYF.

The chain couples TRBV18 to TRBJ1-4; D is possibly TRBD1 (5 bases). This CDR3 contains 12 residues. V lost 4 bases and J 8 bases, leaving 8 bases between the germline ends. Germline CDR1 is KGHSH and CDR2 is LQKENI. The CDR3 bases are TGTGCCAGCTCACTCCGGGGGGAAAAACTGTTTTTT. This codes for CASSLRGEKLFF.

This chain links TRBV6-5 with TRBJ1-3; D not certain. The CDR3 is 13 amino acids. V was trimmed by 2 bases and J by 4 bases, leaving 6 bases between them. Germline V gene sequence: CDR1 MNHEY, CDR2 SVGAGI. The CDR3 sequence: CASSYSQGNTIYF. The CDR3 coding sequence is TGTGCCAGCAGTTACAGTCAGGGAAACACCATATATTTT.

The chain joins TRBV18 to TRBJ1-3; the D is unclear. V lost 2 bases and J lost 0, with 5 bases in between. CDR1 and CDR2 from the germline V gene are KGHSH and LQKENI. The CDR3 runs 14 residues. The CDR3 sequence: CASSPNGSGNTIYF. In DNA, the CDR3 is TGTGCCAGCTCACCAAACGGCTCTGGAAACACCATATATTTT.

The chain joins TRBV9 to TRBJ1-2; D remains unclear. Trimming stripped 3 bases from V and 8 bases from J, with 8 bases between. Germline CDR1 is SGDLS and CDR2 is YYNGEE. The CDR3 covers 11 residues. The CDR3 coding sequence is TGTGCCAGCAGCGGGTCTAGAGGCTACACCTTC. Translating gives CASSGSRGYTF.

The genes are TRBV28 and TRBJ2-7, with TRBD1 matching 7 bases. The CDR3 consists of 15 residues. The V segment lost 6 bases and the J segment 0 bases; nucleotides outside the gene matches: 8. Germline V gene data show CDR1 as MDHEN and CDR2 as SYDVKM. CDR3 sequence: CASRTPTGSSYEQYF. The CDR3 DNA follows: TGTGCCAGCAGGACCCCGACAGGGAGCTCCTACGAGCAGTACTTC.

The chain combines TRBV7-9 with TRBJ2-1; D perhaps matches TRBD2 (6 bases). Per the germline V gene, CDR1 is SEHNR and CDR2 is FQNEAQ (reference sequence). This CDR3 is built from 15 residues. Between the trimmed V and J ends, which lost 6 bases and 2 bases, there was a span of 14 bases. CDR3 nucleotides: TGTGCCAGCAGTCCACGGGAGAGTCCCTACAATGAGCAGTTCTTC. It encodes CASSPRESPYNEQFF.